What follows are 21 T cell receptor beta chains derived from one specimen sequenced in a study of beta chain features in type 1 diabetes. The authors reverse transcribed all of the isolated RNA, so sequencing captured expressed TCRB transcripts. Using immunoSEQ multiplex PCR, the repertoire was profiled, and TCRdb retains in-frame clones only, with some absent. The data hold 310,000 or so clones, with 9.5% to 12% observed a single time. Input material: naive CD4+ T cells from blood. The receptors come from a woman in her 30s in good health.

In its sample, this clone was seen a few times. The chain employs TRBV19 and TRBJ1-2; 9 bases are shared with TRBD1. The junction had 4 bases not matched to a gene; V was cut back by 7 bases and J by 4 bases. The CDR3 length is 13 residues. CDR1 and CDR2 (germline): LNHDA, SQIVND (reference sequence). CDR3 amino acids: CASTSDRGYGYTF. In DNA, the CDR3 is TGTGCCAGTACCTCGGACAGGGGCTATGGCTACACCTTC. The full variable domain, its missing parts supplied by reference TRBV19 and TRBJ1-2, is DGGITQSPKYLFRKEGQNVTLSCEQNLNHDAMYWYRQDPGQGLRLIYYSQIVNDFQKGDIAEGYSVSREKKESFPLTVTSAQKNPTAFYLCASTSDRGYGYTFGSGTRLTVV.

This clone was counted between two and nine times. This chain connects TRBV6-5 to TRBJ2-1; 8 bases fit TRBD1. The V gene's germline CDR1 is MNHEY and CDR2 SVGAGI. V lost 6 bases to trimming and J lost 6 bases; unmatched junction nucleotides: 10. The CDR3 has 15 residues. The CDR3 reads CASRVDRGGTNEQFF. DNA of the CDR3: TGTGCCAGCAGGGTCGACAGGGGAGGAACCAATGAGCAGTTCTTC.

This clone was seen a handful of times. This CDR3 reads CASSRSSTGDYGYTF. CDR3 DNA: TGTGCCAGTAGTAGATCTTCGACAGGGGACTATGGCTACACCTTC. The gene calls are TRBV19 and TRBJ1-2, with TRBD1 identical over 8 bases. The ends lost 4 bases at V and 3 bases at J; junction bases unmatched: 7. The CDR3 is made up of 15 amino acids. Germline assignment: CDR1 LNHDA and CDR2 SQIVND (reference sequence).

The V call is TRBV5-1, the J call TRBJ1-1; perhaps TRBD1 as D (5 bases). The CDR3 spans 15 residues. Trimming left V 0 bases short and J 0 bases short, with 9 bases between. Germline V gene lookup returns CDR1 SGHRS and CDR2 YFSETQ. CDR3 sequence reads: CASSLVGGMNTEAFF. For the CDR3, the DNA is TGCGCCAGCAGCTTGGTTGGGGGGATGAACACTGAAGCTTTCTTT. Combining the CDR3 with reference TRBV5-1 and TRBJ1-1 gives the whole variable domain KAGVTQTPRYLIKTRGQQVTLSCSPISGHRSVSWYQQTPGQGLQFLFEYFSETQRNKGNFPGRFSGRQFSNSRSEMNVSTLELGDSALYLCASSLVGGMNTEAFFGQGTRLTVV.

This sequence joins TRBV7-2 and TRBJ1-2; possibly TRBD1 for D (6 bases). CDR3 length: 14 residues. V was shortened by 7 bases and J by 4 bases, with 16 bases between the two germline ends. Germline loops: CDR1 SGHTA, CDR2 FQGNSA. Here the CDR3 reads CASTTGPWGYGYTF. DNA for the CDR3: TGTGCCAGCACCACAGGGCCTTGGGGCTATGGCTACACCTTC.

The genes are TRBV9 and TRBJ2-3, with D perhaps TRBD1 (5 bases). V lost 0 bases to trimming and J lost 6 bases, with 11 bases between them. The CDR3 spans 14 residues. Looked up from germline, CDR1 is SGDLS and CDR2 is YYNGEE. CDR3 protein: CASSVVGAGDTQYF. CDR3 DNA sequence: TGTGCCAGCAGCGTAGTAGGGGCTGGGGATACGCAGTATTTT.

This clone was counted between two and nine times. The chain uses TRBV2 and TRBJ1-5; 10 nucleotides agree with TRBD1. Germline CDR1 and CDR2: SNHLY and FYNNEI. CDR3 length equals 14 residues. The V gene end was trimmed by 6 bases and the J gene end by 6 bases; junction bases not matched to a gene: 5. In nucleotides, the CDR3 is TGTGCCAGCAGCAGACAGGGGGCGGGTCAGCCCCAGCATTTT. It yields the protein CASSRQGAGQPQHF.

The chain combines TRBV5-4 with TRBJ1-4; no definite D call. The length of the CDR3 is 15 residues. Between the trimmed V and J ends, which lost 5 bases and 0 bases, there was a span of 11 bases. The V gene's germline CDR1 is SGHNT and CDR2 YYREEE (reference sequence). The DNA of the CDR3 is TGTGCCAGCAGTTCTACAGCAGCAACTAATGAAAAACTGTTTTTT. This sequence encodes CASSSTAATNEKLFF.

This sequence joins TRBV6-1 and TRBJ2-3; maybe TRBD1 (6 bases). The CDR3 is 14 amino acids. Germline V lookup: CDR1 MNHNS, CDR2 SASEGT. V lost 4 bases, J lost 5 bases, and 13 bases lay in between. The CDR3 DNA is TGTGCCAGCAGTGTTACAGGGTTCGGAGATACGCAGTATTTT. It codes for CASSVTGFGDTQYF.

This clone occurred a few times. This rearrangement joins TRBV25-1 to TRBJ2-5; the match to TRBD2 covers 7 bases. This CDR3 region has 15 residues. Germline trimming cut 4 bases from V and 7 bases from J; bases unmatched to any gene: 12. CDR1 is MGHDK and CDR2 is SYGVNS in the germline V gene. CDR3 nucleotides: TGTGCCAGCAGTGTGGCCGGGGGGATTGTGGGGACCCAGTACTTC. Its protein product is CASSVAGGIVGTQYF.

This clone was recorded a few times. The V gene is TRBV7-2, the J gene TRBJ1-2, with 10 bases matching TRBD1. Looked up from germline, CDR1 is SGHTA and CDR2 is FQGNSA. This CDR3 is 16 amino acids long. After removal of 1 base from V and 2 bases from J, the junction contained 4 bases not matched to a gene. CDR3 sequence (DNA): TGTGCCAGCAGCTTAGGCACGGGACAGGGGAACTATGGCTACACCTTC. Amino acids: CASSLGTGQGNYGYTF. Variable domain in full (rest from reference TRBV7-2 and TRBJ1-2): GAGVSQSPSNKVTEKGKDVELRCDPISGHTALYWYRQSLGQGLEFLIYFQGNSAPDKSGLPSDRFSAERTGGSVSTLTIQRTQQEDSAVYLCASSLGTGQGNYGYTFGSGTRLTVV.

This clone was found a few times. This chain links TRBV2 with TRBJ2-5; TRBD2 aligns across 9 bases. The V gene's germline CDR1 is SNHLY and CDR2 FYNNEI. Trimming at V came to 3 bases and at J to 3 bases, leaving 2 bases not matched to a gene. The CDR3 is 14 amino acids. The CDR3: CASSDWTSEETQYF. In DNA form, the CDR3 reads TGTGCCAGCAGTGACTGGACTAGCGAAGAGACCCAGTACTTC.

There are a few counts of this clone. The V and J genes are TRBV2 and TRBJ2-1; TRBD2 agrees at 8 bases. The CDR3 has 15 residues. Germline CDR1 reads SNHLY; CDR2 reads FYNNEI. Trimming at V came to 6 bases and at J to 0 bases, leaving 4 bases not matched to a gene. CDR3 residues: CASSSGTSSYNEQFF. CDR3 bases: TGTGCCAGCAGCTCGGGGACTAGCTCCTACAATGAGCAGTTCTTC.

The gene calls are TRBV19 and TRBJ2-2; 9 bases align to TRBD1. Trimming removed 4 bases from V and 4 bases from J; junction bases left unmatched: 7. The CDR3 totals 16 residues. From germline, CDR1 is LNHDA and CDR2 SQIVND (reference sequence). This CDR3 reads CASSTGTGRSTGELFF. The CDR3 DNA reads TGTGCCAGTAGTACCGGGACAGGGCGCTCCACCGGGGAGCTGTTTTTT.

This clone has just a few counts. The chain combines TRBV5-1 with TRBJ2-3; no firm D call. The CDR3 loop spans 14 amino acids. Deletions cut 2 bases from V and 11 bases from J, with 18 bases between. Germline lookup yields CDR1 SGHRS and CDR2 YFSETQ. The CDR3 reads CASSFDLDAVWQYF. The DNA for the CDR3 is TGCGCCAGCAGCTTTGACCTTGACGCGGTGTGGCAGTATTTT.

This clone turned up a few times. The V gene is TRBV7-3, the J gene TRBJ2-1; D not certain. Trimming removed 2 bases from V and 3 bases from J, with 8 bases in between. Germline assignment: CDR1 SGHTA and CDR2 FQGTGA. This CDR3 contains 14 residues. The CDR3 DNA is TGTGCCAGCAGCTTACATACGAGCTACAATGAGCAGTTCTTC. It encodes CASSLHTSYNEQFF.

A word on this clone: Other DNA sequences within the sample encode an identical CDR3. The chain links TRBV30 to TRBJ1-5; D is unresolved. The CDR3 length is 14 residues. Between the trimmed V and J ends, which lost 0 bases and 6 bases, there was a span of 12 bases. Germline V gives CDR1 GTSNPN, CDR2 SVGIG (reference sequence). CDR3 nucleotide sequence: TGTGCCTGGAGTGTACGGGGAGGTGGTCAGCCCCAGCATTTT. It is translated as CAWSVRGGGQPQHF.

The chain uses TRBV7-3 and TRBJ2-3, with 8 positions matching TRBD2. The CDR3 runs to 16 residues. The junction had 7 bases not matched to a gene; V was cut back by 5 bases and J by 0 bases. Germline CDR1 reads SGHTA; CDR2 reads FQGTGA. The CDR3 coding sequence is TGTGCCAGCAGCCCGATAGCGGGACCGAGCACAGATACGCAGTATTTT. It codes for CASSPIAGPSTDTQYF.

This clone was seen only a few times. V and J are TRBV28 and TRBJ2-7, with TRBD2 identical over 7 bases. The germline V gene encodes CDR1 MDHEN and CDR2 SYDVKM. This CDR3 region has 16 residues. The trim removed 3 bases at V and 2 bases at J, leaving 10 bases unmatched. CDR3 loop: CASSFTGLAAAYEQYF. As DNA, the CDR3 is TGTGCCAGCAGTTTCACCGGGCTAGCGGCCGCCTACGAGCAGTACTTC.

V gene TRBV7-3 combines with J gene TRBJ2-3; TRBD2 aligns across 15 bases. CDR1 is SGHTA, CDR2 FQGTGA, per germline. The CDR3 is 15 residues long. The V and J ends lost 5 bases and 6 bases, in that order; junction bases with no gene match: 3. The CDR3 nucleotides are TGTGCCAGCAGCCTCGGGACTAGCGGGAGGGATACGCAGTATTTT. Translation: CASSLGTSGRDTQYF.

This sequence joins TRBV28 and TRBJ2-3, with TRBD1 as a possible D gene (5 bases). The CDR3 has 12 amino acids. CDR1 and CDR2 from the germline V gene are MDHEN and SYDVKM. V was trimmed by 8 bases and J by 4 bases, leaving 10 bases between them. This chain's CDR3 is CASRRAPDTQYF. In DNA, the CDR3 is TGTGCCAGCCGCAGGGCTCCAGATACGCAGTATTTT. The full variable domain, in which reference TRBV28 and TRBJ2-3 provide the parts outside the CDR3, is DVKVTQSSRYLVKRTGEKVFLECVQDMDHENMFWYRQDPGLGLRLIYFSYDVKMKEKGDIPEGYSVSREKKERFSLILESASTNQTSMYLCASRRAPDTQYFGPGTRLTVL.